What follows are 26 T cell receptor beta chains derived from one specimen sequenced in a study of T cell responses to AZD1222 COVID-19 vaccine. Method: immunoSEQ multiplex PCR; TCRdb's copy keeps in-frame clones and lacks some. The sample consists of roughly 110,000 clones, 75% to 90% of them appearing once. The material sequenced was peripheral blood, taken on day 0 of AZD1222 vaccination. Receptors were obtained from an adult in good health.

The chain couples TRBV5-6 to TRBJ1-2; D is uncertain. V lost 1 base and J lost 0, with 7 bases in between. This CDR3 spans 14 amino acids. The germline V gene encodes CDR1 SGHDT and CDR2 YYEEEE. The CDR3 DNA follows: TGTGCCAGCAGCTTGAAGCGATCTAACTATGGCTACACCTTC. It yields the protein CASSLKRSNYGYTF.

This clone appeared a single time. J is TRBJ2-4 and V is TRBV3-1 (or the pseudogene TRBV3-2); 11 bases align to TRBD1. Germline-derived CDR1 and CDR2 are LGHDT and YNNKEL (reference sequence). This CDR3 is 14 amino acids long. The ends lost 3 bases at V and 14 bases at J; junction bases unmatched: 9. CDR3 residues: CASSQGQGVQGEYF. The CDR3 DNA is TGTGCCAGCAGCCAGGGACAGGGGGTTCAAGGGGAGTACTTC.

CDR3 residues: CASSFRVRQPQHF. The CDR3 nucleotides are TGTGCCAGCAGCTTCAGGGTTCGTCAGCCCCAGCATTTT. This chain joins TRBV7-2 and TRBJ1-5; possibly TRBD1 for D (5 bases). Germline V CDR1 and CDR2: SGHTA, FQGNSA. Trimming left V 3 bases short and J 6 bases short, with 9 bases between. The CDR3 covers 13 residues.

J is TRBJ2-7 and V is TRBV12-3 or TRBV12-4; D is ambiguous. This CDR3 has 12 amino acids. V lost 3 bases to trimming and J lost 2 bases, with 5 bases between them. CDR3 sequence reads: CASSFAAYEQYF. The CDR3 bases are TGTGCCAGCAGTTTTGCAGCCTACGAGCAGTACTTC.

J is TRBJ2-7 and V is TRBV20-1, with D uncertain. The CDR3 is 11 amino acids. V gave up 4 bases and J gave up 3 bases, with 7 bases separating them. Germline lookup yields CDR1 DFQATT and CDR2 SNEGSKA (reference sequence). CDR3 amino acids: CSATDRYEQYF. Written as DNA, the CDR3 is TGCAGTGCTACTGACCGCTACGAGCAGTACTTC.

CDR3 region: CASSRPLDQPQHF. CDR3 nucleotide sequence: TGTGCCAGCAGTCGCCCTTTGGATCAGCCCCAGCATTTT. V is TRBV6-5 and J is TRBJ1-5; D is ambiguous. Per germline, CDR1 MNHEY and CDR2 SVGAGI. The CDR3 length is 13 residues. Trimming removed 5 bases at V and 5 bases at J, with 10 bases between.

DNA for the CDR3: TGTGCCAGCAGCTTTAGTAGGGACTCTGGAAACACCATATATTTT. This sequence encodes CASSFSRDSGNTIYF. The chain links TRBV5-4 to TRBJ1-3; no clear D. V was clipped by 2 bases and J by 0 bases, with 9 bases between them. CDR3 length: 15 amino acids. CDR1 and CDR2 from the germline V gene are SGHNT and YYREEE (reference sequence).

The chain links TRBV5-6 to TRBJ1-1, with a possible D match to TRBD1 (6 bases). Germline V gives CDR1 SGHDT, CDR2 YYEEEE. The ends were cut back, 4 bases at V and 4 bases at J, with 23 bases in the middle. The CDR3 covers 17 residues. Here the CDR3 DNA reads TGTGCCAGCAGCCCGTACACCCGGGGGCTCGGCGGCACTGAAGCTTTCTTT. As protein: CASSPYTRGLGGTEAFF. The full variable domain, its missing parts supplied by reference TRBV5-6 and TRBJ1-1, is DAGVTQSPTHLIKTRGQQVTLRCSPKSGHDTVSWYQQALGQGPQFIFQYYEEEERQRGNFPDRFSGHQFPNYSSELNVNALLLGDSALYLCASSPYTRGLGGTEAFFGQGTRLTVV.

The J gene is TRBJ1-1, the V gene TRBV5-5; no reliable D call. Trimming cost V 2 bases and J 6 bases, with 5 bases left between them. Germline V gives CDR1 SGHKS, CDR2 YYEKEE (reference sequence). The length of the CDR3 is 11 residues. This CDR3 reads CASSFTSEAFF. The CDR3 nucleotides read TGTGCCAGCAGCTTTACGTCTGAAGCTTTCTTT.

The genes are TRBV7-9 and TRBJ1-4; D perhaps matches TRBD1 (5 bases). The germline CDR1 and CDR2 sequences are SEHNR and FQNEAQ (reference sequence). The CDR3 length is 15 residues. Trimming stripped 5 bases from V and 3 bases from J, with 13 bases between. The CDR3 loop reads CASSKLDNANEKLFF. CDR3 nucleotide sequence: TGTGCCAGCAGCAAACTGGACAATGCTAATGAAAAACTGTTTTTT.

The chain recombines TRBV7-3 with TRBJ2-7; the D gene is possibly TRBD2 (5 bases). The V and J ends lost 5 bases and 5 bases respectively, with 13 bases between them. There are 13 residues in the CDR3. Germline V gives CDR1 SGHTA, CDR2 FQGTGA. In DNA form, the CDR3 reads TGTGCCAGCAGCCCCTCGGGGAACCACGAGCAGTACTTC. Its translation is CASSPSGNHEQYF.

The rearrangement links TRBV5-5 to TRBJ1-1; 7 nucleotides agree with TRBD1. The length of the CDR3 is 15 residues. J gave up 4 bases and V 4 bases, and 10 bases lay outside the gene matches. Germline V CDR1 and CDR2: SGHKS, YYEKEE (reference sequence). The CDR3 loop is CASSRRGGAGTEAFF. The DNA for the CDR3 is TGTGCCAGCAGCAGAAGAGGGGGCGCGGGCACTGAAGCTTTCTTT.

The V and J genes are TRBV9 and TRBJ1-6; the D gene is possibly TRBD1 (5 bases). CDR1 and CDR2 from the germline V gene are SGDLS and YYNGEE. V shed 0 bases and J shed 7 bases, with 11 bases lying between them. This CDR3 has 15 amino acids. In nucleotides, the CDR3 is TGTGCCAGCAGCGTAGAAGGGGCGTTGAATTCACCCCTCCACTTT. As protein: CASSVEGALNSPLHF.

The V and J genes are TRBV29-1 and TRBJ2-7; 9 bases agree with TRBD1. This CDR3 region has 14 residues. Germline lookup yields CDR1 SQVTM and CDR2 ANQGSEA. The V segment lost 7 bases and the J segment 2 bases; nucleotides outside the gene matches: 9. In nucleotides, the CDR3 is TGCAGCGGATCGACAGGGGGAAGCACCTACGAGCAGTACTTC. This gives the protein CSGSTGGSTYEQYF.

The genes are TRBV28 and TRBJ1-3, with D possibly TRBD1 on 6 matching bases. CDR1 and CDR2 from the germline V gene are MDHEN and SYDVKM. The CDR3 extends over 17 amino acids. Trimming removed 5 bases from V and 5 bases from J, with 22 bases in between. This CDR3 is CASSANRRTAKRNTIYF. Written as DNA, the CDR3 is TGTGCCAGCAGTGCGAACAGGAGGACAGCGAAACGAAACACCATATATTTT.

This chain joins TRBV20-1 and TRBJ2-7, with 7 bases that match TRBD1. The CDR3 extends over 14 amino acids. CDR1 is DFQATT, CDR2 SNEGSKA, per germline (reference sequence). Germline trimming cut 3 bases from V and 5 bases from J; bases unmatched to any gene: 10. CDR3 residues: CSASSVTGRDEQYF. The DNA of the CDR3 is TGCAGTGCTAGTTCTGTGACAGGGCGAGACGAGCAGTACTTC.

J is TRBJ1-1 and V is TRBV3-1 (or the pseudogene TRBV3-2); D possibly corresponds to TRBD1 (6 bases). The V end lost 4 bases, the J end lost 5 bases, and 11 bases lay between the germline ends. Germline CDR1 is LGHDT and CDR2 is YNNKEL (reference sequence). This CDR3 comprises 13 residues. CDR3 in amino acids: CASSLKGGTEAFF. The CDR3 DNA sequence: TGTGCCAGCAGCCTCAAAGGGGGGACTGAAGCTTTCTTT.

This rearrangement joins TRBV5-1 to TRBJ2-1; TRBD2 agrees at 13 bases. The CDR3 extends over 14 amino acids. Losses at the gene ends were 5 bases for V and 7 bases for J; bases not matched to a gene: 3. Germline lookup yields CDR1 SGHRS and CDR2 YFSETQ. The CDR3 coding sequence is TGCGCCAGCAGGACTAGCGGGAGGTTAAATGAGCAGTTCTTC. Its translation is CASRTSGRLNEQFF.

The chain carries TRBV18 and TRBJ1-2; tentative D call: TRBD1 (6 bases). V lost 3 bases to trimming and J lost 1 base, with 12 bases between them. The CDR3 has 15 residues. The V gene's germline CDR1 is KGHSH and CDR2 LQKENI. The CDR3 spells CASSPSGQINYGYTF. CDR3 DNA sequence: TGTGCCAGCTCACCTTCTGGACAGATTAACTATGGCTACACCTTC. Full variable domain (rest looked up from reference TRBV18 and TRBJ1-2): NAGVMQNPRHLVRRRGQEARLRCSPMKGHSHVYWYRQLPEEGLKFMVYLQKENIIDESGMPKERFSAEFPKEGPSILRIQQVVRGDSAAYFCASSPSGQINYGYTFGSGTRLTVV.

This clone was recorded only once. The rearrangement links TRBV19 to TRBJ2-1; 7 nucleotides match TRBD1. CDR3 length: 13 amino acids. Germline lookup yields CDR1 LNHDA and CDR2 SQIVND (reference sequence). J lost 7 bases, V lost 4 bases, and 4 bases had no gene match. The CDR3 reads CASSTTGVNEQFF. The CDR3 region has the DNA TGTGCCAGTAGTACTACAGGGGTTAATGAGCAGTTCTTC. The whole variable domain, filled in from reference TRBV19 and TRBJ2-1, reads DGGITQSPKYLFRKEGQNVTLSCEQNLNHDAMYWYRQDPGQGLRLIYYSQIVNDFQKGDIAEGYSVSREKKESFPLTVTSAQKNPTAFYLCASSTTGVNEQFFGPGTRLTVL.

The genes are TRBV9 and TRBJ1-2; a weak D match, TRBD1 (5 bases). There are 15 residues in the CDR3. Germline lookup yields CDR1 SGDLS and CDR2 YYNGEE. V lost 0 bases and J 4 bases, leaving 13 bases between the germline ends. CDR3 coding DNA: TGTGCCAGCAGCGTAGGATCGGAGGGGACCTATGGCTACACCTTC. Protein: CASSVGSEGTYGYTF.

This clone was seen only a few times. The chain recombines TRBV30 with TRBJ1-2; unclear D gene. The V end was cut by 0 bases, the J end by 3 bases, with 11 bases between. Germline lookup yields CDR1 GTSNPN and CDR2 SVGIG (reference sequence). CDR3 length equals 14 residues. In nucleotides, the CDR3 is TGTGCCTGGAGTGTACGTGGGAGGCACTATGGCTACACCTTC. This codes for CAWSVRGRHYGYTF.

This chain uses TRBV5-1 with TRBJ2-1; D gene ambiguous. The CDR3 sequence is 11 residues long. Looked up from germline, CDR1 is SGHRS and CDR2 is YFSETQ. Trimming shortened V by 5 bases and J by 9 bases, and 9 bases separated the two germline ends. CDR3 residues: CASSSSVEQFF. The CDR3 region has the DNA TGCGCCAGCAGTTCTAGTGTTGAGCAGTTCTTC.

This chain links TRBV7-8 with TRBJ2-7; D might be TRBD1 (6 bases). Germline V lookup: CDR1 SGHVS, CDR2 FQNEAQ. Between the trimmed V and J ends, which lost 1 base and 3 bases, there was a span of 10 bases. The CDR3 is 14 residues long. The CDR3 region is CASSLGTAGYEQYF. CDR3 nucleotide sequence: TGTGCCAGCAGCTTAGGGACAGCTGGCTACGAGCAGTACTTC.

The chain links TRBV30 to TRBJ1-1; TRBD1 agrees at 9 bases. V gave up 5 bases and J gave up 3 bases; unmatched junction bases: 4. The CDR3 is 13 amino acids. Germline V gene data show CDR1 as GTSNPN and CDR2 as SVGIG (reference sequence). The CDR3 DNA is TGTGCCTGGGGGGACAGGGCTTACACTGAAGCTTTCTTT. Residues: CAWGDRAYTEAFF.

The chain combines TRBV24-1 with TRBJ1-1, with unresolved D. Germline V gene lookup returns CDR1 KGHDR and CDR2 SFDVKD. This CDR3 contains 12 residues. Deletions cut 4 bases from V and 8 bases from J, with 10 bases between. CDR3 amino acids: CATSEPLGEAFF. CDR3 coding DNA: TGTGCCACCAGTGAACCCCTCGGGGAAGCTTTCTTT.